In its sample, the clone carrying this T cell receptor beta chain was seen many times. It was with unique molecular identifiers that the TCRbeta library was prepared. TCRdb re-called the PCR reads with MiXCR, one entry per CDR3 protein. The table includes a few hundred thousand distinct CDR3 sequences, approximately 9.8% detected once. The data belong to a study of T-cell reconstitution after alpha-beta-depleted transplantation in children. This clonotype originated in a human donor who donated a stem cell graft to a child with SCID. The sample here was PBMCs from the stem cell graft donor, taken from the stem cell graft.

CDR3 sequence (DNA): TGTGCCAGCACCTTGGGGGGTAGTCAGCCCCAGCATTTT. Translating it yields CASTLGGSQPQHF. The rearrangement uses TRBV28 and TRBJ1-5, with a tentative D call TRBD1 (5 bases). Germline V gene data show CDR1 as MDHEN and CDR2 as SYDVKM. The length of the CDR3 is 13 residues. The V end was cut by 7 bases, the J end by 6 bases, with 13 bases between.